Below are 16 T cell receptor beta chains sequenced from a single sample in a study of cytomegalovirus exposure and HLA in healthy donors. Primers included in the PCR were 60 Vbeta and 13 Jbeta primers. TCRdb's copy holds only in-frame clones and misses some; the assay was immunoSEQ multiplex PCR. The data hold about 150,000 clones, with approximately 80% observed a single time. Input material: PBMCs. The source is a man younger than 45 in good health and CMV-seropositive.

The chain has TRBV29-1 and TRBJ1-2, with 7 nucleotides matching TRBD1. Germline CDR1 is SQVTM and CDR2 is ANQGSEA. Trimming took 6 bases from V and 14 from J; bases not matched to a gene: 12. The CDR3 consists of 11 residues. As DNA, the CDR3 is TGCAGCGTGGGGGCGACAGGGAGGCTGACCTTC. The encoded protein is CSVGATGRLTF.

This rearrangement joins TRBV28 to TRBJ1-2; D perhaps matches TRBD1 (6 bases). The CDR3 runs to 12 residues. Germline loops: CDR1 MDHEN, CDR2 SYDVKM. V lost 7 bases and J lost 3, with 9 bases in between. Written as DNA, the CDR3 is TGTGCCAGCATTGCAGGGGACTATGGCTACACCTTC. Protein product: CASIAGDYGYTF.

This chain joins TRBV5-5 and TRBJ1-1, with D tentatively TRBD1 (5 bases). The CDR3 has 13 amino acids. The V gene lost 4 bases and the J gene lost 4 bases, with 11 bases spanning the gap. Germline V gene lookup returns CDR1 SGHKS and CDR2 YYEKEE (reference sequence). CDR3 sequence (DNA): TGTGCCAGCAGCGCCACAGGATCCACTGAAGCTTTCTTT. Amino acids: CASSATGSTEAFF.

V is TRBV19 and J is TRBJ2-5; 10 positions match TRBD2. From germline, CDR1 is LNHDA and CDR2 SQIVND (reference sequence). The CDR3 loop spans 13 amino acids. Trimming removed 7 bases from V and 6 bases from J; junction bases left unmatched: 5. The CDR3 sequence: CASIASGSQTQYF. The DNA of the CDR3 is TGTGCCAGTATTGCTAGCGGGAGCCAGACCCAGTACTTC.

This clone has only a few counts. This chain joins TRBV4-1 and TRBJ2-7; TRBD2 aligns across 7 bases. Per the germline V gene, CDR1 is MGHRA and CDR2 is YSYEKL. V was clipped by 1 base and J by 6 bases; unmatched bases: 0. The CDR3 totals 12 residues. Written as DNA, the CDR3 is TGCGCCAGCAGCCAAGGGGGGGGCGAGCAGTACTTC. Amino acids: CASSQGGGEQYF.

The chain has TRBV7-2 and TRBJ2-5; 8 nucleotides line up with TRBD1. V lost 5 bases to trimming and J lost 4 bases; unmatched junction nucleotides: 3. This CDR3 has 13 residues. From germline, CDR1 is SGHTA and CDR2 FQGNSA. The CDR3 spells CASSPTGGETQYF. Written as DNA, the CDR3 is TGTGCCAGCAGCCCAACAGGGGGAGAGACCCAGTACTTC.

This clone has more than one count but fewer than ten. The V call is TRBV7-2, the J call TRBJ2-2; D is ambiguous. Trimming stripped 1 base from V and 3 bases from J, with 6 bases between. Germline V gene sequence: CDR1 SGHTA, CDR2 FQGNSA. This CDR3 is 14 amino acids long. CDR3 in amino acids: CASSLVLDTGELFF. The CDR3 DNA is TGTGCCAGCAGCTTAGTGTTAGACACCGGGGAGCTGTTTTTT. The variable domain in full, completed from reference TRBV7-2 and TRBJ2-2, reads GAGVSQSPSNKVTEKGKDVELRCDPISGHTALYWYRQSLGQGLEFLIYFQGNSAPDKSGLPSDRFSAERTGGSVSTLTIQRTQQEDSAVYLCASSLVLDTGELFFGEGSRLTVL.

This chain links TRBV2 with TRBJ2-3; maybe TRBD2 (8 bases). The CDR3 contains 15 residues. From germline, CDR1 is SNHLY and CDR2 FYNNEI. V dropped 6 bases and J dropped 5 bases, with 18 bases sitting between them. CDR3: CASRIGTRGRDTQYF. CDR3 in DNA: TGTGCCAGCAGGATAGGGACTAGGGGGCGAGATACGCAGTATTTT.

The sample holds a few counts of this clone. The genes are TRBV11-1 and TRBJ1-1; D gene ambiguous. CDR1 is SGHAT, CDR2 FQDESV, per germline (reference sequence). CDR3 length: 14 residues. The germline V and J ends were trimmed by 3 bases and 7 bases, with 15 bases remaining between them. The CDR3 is CASSLRGRHHEAFF. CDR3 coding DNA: TGTGCCAGCAGCTTGCGCGGCCGGCATCATGAAGCTTTCTTT.

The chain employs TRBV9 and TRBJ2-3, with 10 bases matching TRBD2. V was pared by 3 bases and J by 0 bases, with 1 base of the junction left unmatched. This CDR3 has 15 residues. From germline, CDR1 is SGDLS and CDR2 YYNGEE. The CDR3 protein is CASSETSGSTDTQYF. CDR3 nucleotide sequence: TGTGCCAGCAGCGAGACTAGCGGGAGCACAGATACGCAGTATTTT.

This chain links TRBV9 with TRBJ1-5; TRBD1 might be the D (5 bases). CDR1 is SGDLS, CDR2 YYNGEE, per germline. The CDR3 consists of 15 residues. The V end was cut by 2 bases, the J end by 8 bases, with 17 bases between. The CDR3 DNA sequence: TGTGCCAGCAGCGTGGGGATAGGGGAAGGAGAGCCCCAGCATTTT. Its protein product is CASSVGIGEGEPQHF.

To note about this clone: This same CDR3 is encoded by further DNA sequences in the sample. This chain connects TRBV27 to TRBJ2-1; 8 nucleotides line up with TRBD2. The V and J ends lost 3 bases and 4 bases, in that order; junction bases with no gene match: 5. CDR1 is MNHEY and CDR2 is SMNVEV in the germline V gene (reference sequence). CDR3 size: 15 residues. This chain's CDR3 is CASSLGASGYNEQFF. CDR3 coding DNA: TGTGCCAGCAGTTTGGGAGCTAGCGGGTACAATGAGCAGTTCTTC.

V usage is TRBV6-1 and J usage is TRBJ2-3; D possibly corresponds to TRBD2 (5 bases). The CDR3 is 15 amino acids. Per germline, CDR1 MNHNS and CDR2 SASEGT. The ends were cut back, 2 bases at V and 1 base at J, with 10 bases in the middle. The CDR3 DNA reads TGTGCCAGCAGTGAACGGGGAACGGGCACAGATACGCAGTATTTT. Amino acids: CASSERGTGTDTQYF.

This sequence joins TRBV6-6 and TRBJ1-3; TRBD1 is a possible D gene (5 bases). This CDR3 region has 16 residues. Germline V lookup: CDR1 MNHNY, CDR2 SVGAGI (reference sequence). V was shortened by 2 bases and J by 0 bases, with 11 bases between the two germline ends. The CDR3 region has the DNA TGTGCCAGCAGTTACCCTCCGGGGGTCTCTGGAAACACCATATATTTT. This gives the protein CASSYPPGVSGNTIYF.

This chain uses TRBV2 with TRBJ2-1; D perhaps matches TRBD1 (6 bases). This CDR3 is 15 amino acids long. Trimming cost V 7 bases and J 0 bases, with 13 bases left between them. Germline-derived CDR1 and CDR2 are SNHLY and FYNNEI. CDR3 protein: CASTPPTGSYNEQFF. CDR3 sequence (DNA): TGTGCCAGCACCCCACCGACAGGCTCCTACAATGAGCAGTTCTTC.

For the CDR3, the DNA is TGTGCCAGCAGCGTGCTAGCGGGAGGGCCCAATGAGCAGTTCTTC. This sequence encodes CASSVLAGGPNEQFF. The J gene is TRBJ2-1, the V gene TRBV9; TRBD2 matches 12 bases. The germline gives CDR1 SGDLS, CDR2 YYNGEE. The V gene end was trimmed by 2 bases and the J gene end by 6 bases; junction bases not matched to a gene: 3. The CDR3 has 15 amino acids.